A single sample is the source of the 22 T cell receptor beta chains below, sequenced in a study of shared clonotypes between healthy human individuals (TCRdb year 2020). Preparation of the library involved the immunoSEQ multiplex PCR assay. Sourced from immuneACCESS, this table was stored by TCRdb with only in-frame sequences that have V and J called. A share of the clones is absent; for the studies checked, an unresolved V gene accounts for under half, and the remainder has no known explanation. This sample gives millions of clones in total; roughly nine tenths of them show up just once. In total, the top ten clones hold roughly 0.13% of the sample. Sequencing used naive CD4+ T cells sorted from blood. The sample's cell subset or site label is to be understood as: CD45RA+ positively selected. These receptor sequences come from a young man in good health.

The chain links TRBV10-3 to TRBJ2-7, with no clear D. The ends were cut back, 11 bases at V and 2 bases at J, with 10 bases in the middle. Per germline, CDR1 ENHRY and CDR2 SYGVKD. The CDR3 runs to 11 residues. The CDR3 reads CAVGAAYEQYF. DNA of the CDR3: TGTGCCGTCGGCGCTGCCTACGAGCAGTACTTC.

The rearrangement uses TRBV30 and TRBJ2-5, with 10 bases identical to TRBD2. Germline V gene data show CDR1 as GTSNPN and CDR2 as SVGIG (reference sequence). The trim removed 2 bases at V and 3 bases at J, leaving 6 bases unmatched. The CDR3 extends over 15 amino acids. The CDR3, as DNA: TGTGCCTGGAGTCAAGGGACTAGCGCAAAAGAGACCCAGTACTTC. Translation: CAWSQGTSAKETQYF.

The chain links TRBV7-9 to TRBJ2-7; a weak D match, TRBD2 (5 bases). CDR1 SEHNR and CDR2 FQNEAQ come from the germline V gene (reference sequence). The CDR3 length is 13 residues. V dropped 1 base and J dropped 5 bases, with 9 bases sitting between them. As DNA, the CDR3 is TGTGCCAGCAGCTTAGGTTTCGGGGACGAGCAGTACTTC. Residues: CASSLGFGDEQYF.

The rearrangement uses TRBV7-2 and TRBJ1-2, with TRBD1 matching over 10 bases. The CDR3 has 15 amino acids. With 1 base clipped from V and 7 bases from J, the junction kept 6 bases outside the gene matches. Germline assignment: CDR1 SGHTA and CDR2 FQGNSA. CDR3 amino acids: CASSLEGTGVGGYTF. In DNA form, the CDR3 reads TGTGCCAGCAGCTTAGAAGGGACAGGGGTCGGTGGCTACACCTTC.

This chain links TRBV11-2 with TRBJ2-2; the D call may be TRBD1 or TRBD2 (6 bases each). Germline V gene data show CDR1 as SGHAT and CDR2 as FQNNGV. The V end was cut by 5 bases, the J end by 6 bases, with 10 bases between. The length of the CDR3 is 13 residues. The CDR3 loop reads CASSAGEAGELFF. The CDR3 coding sequence is TGTGCCAGCAGCGCAGGGGAGGCCGGGGAGCTGTTTTTT.

This chain connects TRBV6-4 to TRBJ1-1; possibly TRBD1 for D (5 bases). V shed 2 bases and J shed 1 base, with 8 bases lying between them. Germline V gives CDR1 MRHNA, CDR2 SNTAGT. The length of the CDR3 is 14 residues. CDR3 residues: CASSDGGRNTEAFF. CDR3 in DNA: TGTGCCAGCAGTGACGGGGGACGGAACACTGAAGCTTTCTTT.

V usage is TRBV2 and J usage is TRBJ2-7, with 7 bases fitting TRBD2. Germline values: CDR1 SNHLY, CDR2 FYNNEI. The CDR3 loop spans 14 amino acids. The trim removed 5 bases at V and 4 bases at J, leaving 8 bases unmatched. For the CDR3, the DNA is TGTGCCAGCAGTAGACTAGCCGGAGGGTACGAGCAGTACTTC. Translation: CASSRLAGGYEQYF.

The chain combines TRBV1 with TRBJ1-2; TRBD1 is taken as the D call from the table, unchecked against the DNA. TRBV1 is labeled a pseudogene. CDR3 length equals 15 residues. The CDR3 loop is CTSSQGDSSWGGYTF. The CDR3 DNA reads as TGCACCAGCAGCCAAGGTGACAGTTCGTGGGGTGGCTACACCTTC.

The V and J genes are TRBV7-9 and TRBJ1-1; D not certain. Germline V gives CDR1 SEHNR, CDR2 FQNEAQ (reference sequence). The CDR3 consists of 14 residues. The V gene lost 2 bases and the J gene lost 0 bases, with 7 bases spanning the gap. The CDR3: CASSLWELNTEAFF. The CDR3 DNA reads as TGTGCCAGCAGCTTATGGGAGTTGAACACTGAAGCTTTCTTT.

This clone showed up just a few times. The chain combines TRBV30 with TRBJ1-5; no clear D gene. The ends were cut back, 5 bases at V and 5 bases at J, with 13 bases in the middle. CDR3 length equals 13 residues. The germline V gene encodes CDR1 GTSNPN and CDR2 SVGIG (reference sequence). The CDR3 nucleotides are TGTGCCTGGTCCGTGGCAGCGGATCAGCCCCAGCATTTT. Its translation is CAWSVAADQPQHF.

V and J are TRBV27 and TRBJ1-1, with TRBD1 as a possible D gene (5 bases). CDR1 is MNHEY and CDR2 is SMNVEV in the germline V gene (reference sequence). Trimming left V 6 bases short and J 8 bases short, with 10 bases between. The CDR3 is made up of 11 amino acids. The CDR3 is CASRGGVEAFF. In DNA, the CDR3 is TGTGCCAGCAGAGGAGGGGTAGAAGCTTTCTTT.

The V call is TRBV5-1, the J call TRBJ2-3, with TRBD1 as a possible D gene (5 bases). V dropped 5 bases and J dropped 0 bases, with 10 bases sitting between them. This CDR3 comprises 14 residues. The germline CDR1 and CDR2 sequences are SGHRS and YFSETQ. This chain's CDR3 is CASRTVQSTDTQYF. The CDR3 DNA is TGCGCCAGCAGGACAGTCCAGAGCACAGATACGCAGTATTTT.

This chain uses TRBV30 with TRBJ2-2; D might be TRBD2 (6 bases). Germline V CDR1 and CDR2: GTSNPN, SVGIG (reference sequence). Trimming removed 3 bases from V and 3 bases from J, with 11 bases in between. This CDR3 has 14 amino acids. The CDR3 coding sequence is TGTGCCTGGAGGGTAGCGGCGGACACCGGGGAGCTGTTTTTT. The encoded protein is CAWRVAADTGELFF.

This clone appeared a few times. V gene TRBV9 combines with J gene TRBJ1-1; 8 positions agree with TRBD1. Unmatched junction bases numbered 3, after V lost 4 bases and J lost 1 base. Germline loops: CDR1 SGDLS, CDR2 YYNGEE. This CDR3 has 14 residues. DNA for the CDR3: TGTGCCAGCAGCATCGGGACAGGGAACACTGAAGCTTTCTTT. The encoded protein is CASSIGTGNTEAFF.

The chain has TRBV5-4 and TRBJ2-5; the match to TRBD1 covers 7 bases. Germline V CDR1 and CDR2: SGHNT, YYREEE (reference sequence). The CDR3 has 15 amino acids. The ends lost 4 bases at V and 2 bases at J; junction bases unmatched: 8. The CDR3 sequence: CASSPNQGEQETQYF. CDR3 nucleotide sequence: TGTGCCAGCAGCCCGAATCAGGGGGAACAAGAGACCCAGTACTTC.

The chain joins TRBV6-6 to TRBJ1-1, with 9 bases matching TRBD1. Germline trimming cut 8 bases from V and 5 bases from J; bases unmatched to any gene: 9. CDR1 MNHNY and CDR2 SVGAGI come from the germline V gene (reference sequence). The length of the CDR3 is 14 residues. CDR3 amino acids: CASGKDRGLTEAFF. Here the CDR3 DNA reads TGTGCCAGCGGGAAGGACAGGGGCTTGACTGAAGCTTTCTTT.

To note about this clone: Other DNA sequences in this sample translate to the same CDR3. The chain has TRBV5-4 and TRBJ2-5, with 9 nucleotides matching TRBD1. The ends lost 4 bases at V and 5 bases at J; junction bases unmatched: 6. The germline gives CDR1 SGHNT, CDR2 YYREEE (reference sequence). This CDR3 spans 14 amino acids. This chain's CDR3 is CASSPTGGRETQYF. As DNA, the CDR3 is TGTGCCAGCAGCCCCACAGGGGGCAGGGAGACCCAGTACTTC.

This chain uses TRBV28 with TRBJ2-7, with TRBD1 as a possible D gene (6 bases). The ends were cut back, 10 bases at V and 3 bases at J, with 13 bases in the middle. Germline V CDR1 and CDR2: MDHEN, SYDVKM. The CDR3 extends over 12 amino acids. CDR3 bases: TGTGCCATCGGACAGTCGAACTACGAGCAGTACTTC. This sequence encodes CAIGQSNYEQYF.

The chain uses TRBV2 and TRBJ2-2, with D uncertain. V was shortened by 6 bases and J by 8 bases, with 13 bases between the two germline ends. Per germline, CDR1 SNHLY and CDR2 FYNNEI. The CDR3 runs to 13 residues. CDR3 protein: CASRDPLGGELFF. CDR3 in DNA: TGTGCCAGCAGAGACCCCTTGGGGGGGGAGCTGTTTTTT.

The V and J genes are TRBV6-5 and TRBJ1-2, with TRBD1 matching over 7 bases. Germline trimming cut 5 bases from V and 2 bases from J; bases unmatched to any gene: 5. This CDR3 is built from 14 residues. CDR1 and CDR2 (germline): MNHEY, SVGAGI. This CDR3 reads CASSVQGKNYGYTF. CDR3 DNA: TGTGCCAGCAGTGTACAGGGGAAAAACTATGGCTACACCTTC.

The chain has TRBV12-5 and TRBJ2-7; D unresolved. Trimming pared 3 bases from V and 11 bases from J, leaving 11 bases between. The CDR3 contains 11 residues. Germline CDR1 and CDR2: LGHNT and FRNRAP. In DNA form, the CDR3 reads TGTGCTAGTGGTTTAGGTCAGGCGGAGTACTTC. The encoded protein is CASGLGQAEYF. Combining the CDR3 with reference TRBV12-5 and TRBJ2-7 gives the whole variable domain DARVTQTPRHKVTEMGQEVTMRCQPILGHNTVFWYRQTMMQGLELLAYFRNRAPLDDSGMPKDRFSAEMPDATLATLKIQPSEPRDSAVYFCASGLGQAEYFGPGTRLTVT.

With regard to this clone: This sample also contains other DNA sequences that code for the same CDR3. The rearrangement links TRBV5-1 to TRBJ2-6; D may be TRBD1 or TRBD2 (5 bases each). The CDR3 is 15 amino acids. Per germline, CDR1 SGHRS and CDR2 YFSETQ. Trimming cost V 3 bases and J 0 bases, with 7 bases left between them. This chain's CDR3 is CASSSGGSGANVLTF. The CDR3 DNA is TGCGCCAGCAGCTCTGGGGGCTCTGGGGCCAACGTCCTGACTTTC.